This T cell receptor (beta chain) comes out of a study of T cell clonality in common variable immunodeficiency. Study results and caveats: In common variable immunodeficiency, TCR beta chains reportedly carried fewer deletions and N-nucleotide insertions.

The CDR3 consists of 12 residues. Germline V lookup: CDR1 SNHLY, CDR2 FYNNEI. V was shortened by 5 bases and J by 6 bases, with 9 bases between the two germline ends. Heparinized whole blood, about 4.5 to 9 ml, came from each donor. A word on this clone: What it binds is not known. The DNA ends 3 residues before the CDR3 does, and the rest of the CDR3 is filled in from the germline J gene.

The data were produced by immunoSEQ multiplex PCR, yet TCRdb's version contains in-frame clones alone and is incomplete. The repertoire table contains some 16,000 clones. V gene TRBV2 combines with J gene TRBJ2-3, with unresolved D. The sample consisted of peripheral blood mononuclear cells. This TCR came from a human donor with common variable immunodeficiency. CDR3 amino acids: CASSWVRDTQYF. Incomplete CDR3 DNA: TGTGCCAGCAGTTGGGTGCGGGATACG.